Following are 32 T cell receptor beta chains from one sample sequenced in a study of multiple sclerosis patients with progressive multifocal leukoencephalopathy. Produced via immunoSEQ multiplex PCR; TCRdb's table is partial and in-frame only. The sample contains fewer than 35,000 clones, 89% of which appear only once. The sample's time point: before natalizumab initiation. Sequencing was done on a sample of PBMCs. The receptors derive from a human donor with multiple sclerosis.

The chain employs TRBV19 and TRBJ2-2, with D perhaps given as TRBD1 or TRBD2 (5 bases each). Germline values: CDR1 LNHDA, CDR2 SQIVND (reference sequence). This CDR3 has 15 amino acids. Trimming took off 5 bases at V and 1 base at J, with 11 bases between the two ends. The CDR3 bases are TGTGCCAGTAGTCCAGGGACGGTGAACACCGGGGAGCTGTTTTTT. It is translated as CASSPGTVNTGELFF. The full variable domain, in which reference TRBV19 and TRBJ2-2 provide the parts outside the CDR3, is DGGITQSPKYLFRKEGQNVTLSCEQNLNHDAMYWYRQDPGQGLRLIYYSQIVNDFQKGDIAEGYSVSREKKESFPLTVTSAQKNPTAFYLCASSPGTVNTGELFFGEGSRLTVL.

The V gene is TRBV28, the J gene TRBJ1-3; 7 nucleotides match TRBD1. CDR3 length: 17 residues. Germline V gives CDR1 MDHEN, CDR2 SYDVKM. V lost 7 bases to trimming and J lost 0 bases; unmatched junction nucleotides: 12. Here the CDR3 reads CASITTGTVYSGNTIYF. As DNA, the CDR3 is TGTGCCAGCATTACAACCGGGACAGTATACTCTGGAAACACCATATATTTT.

This clone has a single count. The V and J genes are TRBV6-1 and TRBJ1-1, with D uncertain. The germline CDR1 and CDR2 sequences are MNHNS and SASEGT. The CDR3 is made up of 15 amino acids. Trimming took off 2 bases at V and 0 bases at J, with 10 bases between the two ends. CDR3 sequence: CASSEYRHMNTEAFF. The CDR3 DNA reads TGTGCCAGCAGTGAATACCGGCACATGAACACTGAAGCTTTCTTT.

V gene TRBV4-1 combines with J gene TRBJ1-2, with 9 bases matching TRBD1. CDR3 size: 17 residues. V shed 3 bases, J shed 6 bases, and the junction held 14 bases outside the gene matches. The germline gives CDR1 MGHRA, CDR2 YSYEKL. The CDR3 spells CASSQDLTLTGGDGYTF. The CDR3 DNA is TGCGCCAGCAGCCAGGACCTTACCCTGACAGGGGGGGATGGCTACACCTTC.

The CDR3 DNA sequence: TGTGCCAGCAGTTACGACGGTTTCTACGAGCAGTACTTC. Translation gives CASSYDGFYEQYF. The rearrangement uses TRBV6-5 and TRBJ2-7; D uncertain. V shed 2 bases and J shed 3 bases, with 8 bases lying between them. Germline assignment: CDR1 MNHEY and CDR2 SVGAGI. The CDR3 spans 13 residues.

This rearrangement joins TRBV10-3 to TRBJ2-1; TRBD2 aligns across 12 bases. The CDR3 contains 14 residues. The V and J ends lost 4 bases and 10 bases, in that order; junction bases with no gene match: 5. CDR1 and CDR2 (germline): ENHRY, SYGVKD. The CDR3: CAISGLAGVREQFF. CDR3 coding DNA: TGTGCCATCAGTGGACTAGCGGGAGTTCGGGAGCAGTTCTTC.

This clone was counted a single time. The J gene is TRBJ1-2, the V gene TRBV2, with 7 bases matching TRBD1. This CDR3 has 17 residues. Germline CDR1 reads SNHLY; CDR2 reads FYNNEI. The junction had 17 bases not matched to a gene; V was cut back by 6 bases and J by 4 bases. This CDR3 is CASSPSIRDSYLYGYTF. In DNA form, the CDR3 reads TGTGCCAGCAGCCCCTCGATCCGGGACAGTTACCTCTATGGCTACACCTTC.

This chain joins TRBV6-5 and TRBJ2-5, with 10 bases that match TRBD1. The J call may be wrong; the DNA end is better matched by TRBJ2-7. The CDR3 totals 13 residues. Germline V CDR1 and CDR2: MNHEY, SVGAGI. The CDR3 region is CASGRDRGYEQYF. Here the CDR3 DNA reads TGTGCCAGCGGGAGGGACAGGGGCTACGAGCAGTACTTC.

The table lists this clone with a count of one. The chain recombines TRBV7-2 with TRBJ2-7; D is undetermined. Trimming removed 1 base from V and 3 bases from J, with 7 bases in between. CDR3 size: 13 residues. From germline, CDR1 is SGHTA and CDR2 FQGNSA. CDR3: CASSLGQDYEQYF. The CDR3 DNA sequence: TGTGCCAGCAGCTTAGGGCAGGACTACGAGCAGTACTTC.

V gene TRBV6-1 combines with J gene TRBJ2-3; D remains ambiguous. Germline loops: CDR1 MNHNS, CDR2 SASEGT. V gave up 5 bases and J gave up 5 bases, with 14 bases separating them. There are 14 residues in the CDR3. The CDR3 loop reads CASSPFGFLDTQYF. DNA of the CDR3: TGTGCCAGCAGTCCCTTCGGGTTCTTAGATACGCAGTATTTT.

This chain connects TRBV19 to TRBJ1-2; D is ambiguous. CDR3 length: 14 amino acids. CDR1 and CDR2 (germline): LNHDA, SQIVND (reference sequence). V was pared by 5 bases and J by 5 bases, with 15 bases between. The CDR3 region has the DNA TGTGCCAGTAGTTTGGGCACCTCTGGGTATGGCTACACCTTC. Translating gives CASSLGTSGYGYTF.

This chain uses TRBV10-3 with TRBJ1-5; a weak D match, TRBD1 (6 bases). V shed 2 bases and J shed 1 base, with 6 bases lying between them. Germline assignment: CDR1 ENHRY and CDR2 SYGVKD. CDR3 length: 14 amino acids. The CDR3 spells CAISEGQSNQPQHF. In DNA, the CDR3 is TGTGCCATCAGTGAGGGACAGAGCAATCAGCCCCAGCATTTT.

The V call is TRBV4-3, the J call TRBJ1-2; unclear D gene. CDR3 length equals 15 residues. Germline lookup yields CDR1 LGHNA and CDR2 YSLEER. Trimming removed 1 base at V and 5 bases at J, with 14 bases between. This chain's CDR3 is CASSQVPPSIYGYTF. The CDR3 nucleotides are TGCGCCAGCAGCCAAGTTCCCCCGAGCATTTATGGCTACACCTTC.

Comment on this clone: The same CDR3 is also encoded by other DNA sequences in this sample. This chain connects TRBV6-6 to TRBJ2-7; D call uncertain. CDR1 is MNHNY and CDR2 is SVGAGI in the germline V gene (reference sequence). The ends were cut back, 8 bases at V and 7 bases at J, with 18 bases in the middle. This CDR3 has 13 residues. CDR3 protein: CASVPGGAREQYF. As DNA, the CDR3 is TGTGCCAGCGTCCCCGGCGGCGCGCGGGAGCAGTACTTC.

The genes are TRBV18 and TRBJ1-1; 8 bases agree with TRBD1. The CDR3 loop spans 19 amino acids. Germline CDR1 reads KGHSH; CDR2 reads LQKENI. The V and J ends lost 6 bases and 1 base, in that order; junction bases with no gene match: 19. Written as DNA, the CDR3 is TGTGCCAGCTCCCCCTTCGGGCGACTTGAACAGGGGGGGAACACTGAAGCTTTCTTT. As protein: CASSPFGRLEQGGNTEAFF.

The J gene is TRBJ1-4, the V gene TRBV18; D may be TRBD1 (5 bases). This CDR3 comprises 15 residues. Trimming shortened V by 4 bases and J by 6 bases, and 15 bases separated the two germline ends. Per the germline V gene, CDR1 is KGHSH and CDR2 is LQKENI. The CDR3 DNA sequence: TGTGCCAGCTCACAAGGGGCAGGAGGAGATGAAAAACTGTTTTTT. It is translated as CASSQGAGGDEKLFF. Full variable domain (outside the CDR3, taken from reference TRBV18 and TRBJ1-4): NAGVMQNPRHLVRRRGQEARLRCSPMKGHSHVYWYRQLPEEGLKFMVYLQKENIIDESGMPKERFSAEFPKEGPSILRIQQVVRGDSAAYFCASSQGAGGDEKLFFGSGTQLSVL.

J is TRBJ1-3 and V is TRBV7-6; D gene unclear. CDR3 size: 16 residues. V was pared by 2 bases and J by 0 bases, with 11 bases between. Germline V gene sequence: CDR1 SGHVS, CDR2 FNYEAQ. CDR3: CASSLTVPDSGNTIYF. The CDR3 nucleotides are TGTGCCAGCAGCTTAACAGTTCCCGACTCTGGAAACACCATATATTTT.

V is TRBV2 and J is TRBJ2-1, with TRBD1 identical over 7 bases. The CDR3 contains 15 residues. Trimming took 5 bases from V and 0 from J; bases not matched to a gene: 4. Germline loops: CDR1 SNHLY, CDR2 FYNNEI. CDR3 in DNA: TGTGCCAGCAGTCAACAGGGGATCTCCTACAATGAGCAGTTCTTC. Translating it yields CASSQQGISYNEQFF. The whole variable domain, remainder taken from reference TRBV2 and TRBJ2-1, is EPEVTQTPSHQVTQMGQEVILRCVPISNHLYFYWYRQILGQKVEFLVSFYNNEISEKSEIFDDQFSVERPDGSNFTLKIRSTKLEDSAMYFCASSQQGISYNEQFFGPGTRLTVL.

This chain links TRBV19 with TRBJ2-1; 7 positions agree with TRBD2. The junction had 5 bases not matched to a gene; V was cut back by 4 bases and J by 2 bases. CDR3 length: 15 amino acids. Germline V lookup: CDR1 LNHDA, CDR2 SQIVND (reference sequence). CDR3 sequence reads: CASSTRDYPYNEQFF. The CDR3 DNA sequence: TGTGCCAGTAGTACCCGGGACTACCCCTACAATGAGCAGTTCTTC.

V gene TRBV19 combines with J gene TRBJ2-1, with TRBD2 matching 8 bases. After removal of 5 bases from V and 2 bases from J, the junction contained 8 bases not matched to a gene. The CDR3 spans 16 residues. Germline CDR1 is LNHDA and CDR2 is SQIVND (reference sequence). CDR3 DNA sequence: TGTGCCAGTAGTCACTGGAGCGGGAGAGCCTACAATGAGCAGTTCTTC. This gives the protein CASSHWSGRAYNEQFF.

This chain joins TRBV5-4 and TRBJ2-7; 8 nucleotides agree with TRBD2. Trimming cost V 4 bases and J 3 bases; bases outside gene matches: 15. CDR3 length: 17 amino acids. Germline CDR1 reads SGHNT; CDR2 reads YYREEE (reference sequence). This CDR3 is CASSLTPQRERGYEQYF. The CDR3 region has the DNA TGTGCCAGCAGCCTCACACCCCAGCGGGAGAGAGGCTACGAGCAGTACTTC.

The chain employs TRBV27 and TRBJ2-1, with TRBD2 identical over 13 bases. The germline V gene has CDR1 MNHEY and CDR2 SMNVEV (reference sequence). The CDR3 has 17 amino acids. Losses at the gene ends were 10 bases for V and 0 bases for J; bases not matched to a gene: 9. The DNA for the CDR3 is TGTGCCACCAGACGGGGACTAGCGGGGTACTCCTACAATGAGCAGTTCTTC. Translating it yields CATRRGLAGYSYNEQFF.

The genes are TRBV11-2 and TRBJ2-5; possibly TRBD1 or TRBD2 for D (5 bases each). Trimming removed 2 bases from V and 4 bases from J, with 11 bases in between. Germline CDR1 reads SGHAT; CDR2 reads FQNNGV. The CDR3 is made up of 14 amino acids. CDR3 DNA: TGTGCCAGCAGCTTACTCGTGAGGGGAGAGACCCAGTACTTC. This encodes CASSLLVRGETQYF.

For this clone: The sample has other DNA sequences that encode this CDR3 too. The chain uses TRBV6-1 and TRBJ1-1; no reliable D call. Germline V gene lookup returns CDR1 MNHNS and CDR2 SASEGT. The CDR3 sequence is 14 residues long. The V end was cut by 2 bases, the J end by 7 bases, with 14 bases between. CDR3 in DNA: TGTGCCAGCAGTGAAATTGGGCAGGAAGGTGAAGCTTTCTTT. It specifies CASSEIGQEGEAFF.

This clone was seen a few times. The rearrangement uses TRBV10-1 and TRBJ2-7; 8 bases align to TRBD1. The junction had 3 bases not matched to a gene; V was cut back by 3 bases and J by 5 bases. The CDR3 has 13 residues. Looked up from germline, CDR1 is WNHNN and CDR2 is SYGVQD (reference sequence). The DNA for the CDR3 is TGCGCCAGCAGTGACGCGGGACAGGACGAGCAGTACTTC. Translated: CASSDAGQDEQYF.

The chain links TRBV30 to TRBJ2-7; D call uncertain. Germline assignment: CDR1 GTSNPN and CDR2 SVGIG (reference sequence). Trimming stripped 4 bases from V and 5 bases from J, with 3 bases between. The CDR3 totals 9 residues. The CDR3 nucleotides read TGTGCCTGGACCCACGAGCAGTACTTC. This codes for CAWTHEQYF.

This rearrangement joins TRBV5-5 to TRBJ1-5; D is undetermined. This CDR3 region has 13 residues. V was cut by 1 base and J by 7 bases, with 9 bases left in between. Per germline, CDR1 SGHKS and CDR2 YYEKEE (reference sequence). CDR3 residues: CASSLWGEQPQHF. The CDR3 DNA sequence: TGTGCCAGCAGCTTGTGGGGTGAACAGCCCCAGCATTTT. The full variable domain, in which reference TRBV5-5 and TRBJ1-5 provide the parts outside the CDR3, is DAGVTQSPTHLIKTRGQQVTLRCSPISGHKSVSWYQQVLGQGPQFIFQYYEKEERGRGNFPDRFSARQFPNYSSELNVNALLLGDSALYLCASSLWGEQPQHFGDGTRLSIL.

The chain combines TRBV7-9 with TRBJ2-7; D may correspond to TRBD1 or TRBD2 (5 bases each). V lost 5 bases and J 0 bases, leaving 14 bases between the germline ends. The CDR3 consists of 15 residues. Germline values: CDR1 SEHNR, CDR2 FQNEAQ (reference sequence). CDR3: CASSPRTGPSYEQYF. The CDR3 DNA is TGTGCCAGCAGCCCTCGCACGGGGCCCTCCTACGAGCAGTACTTC.

This rearrangement joins TRBV28 to TRBJ1-1; D is unresolved. Per the germline V gene, CDR1 is MDHEN and CDR2 is SYDVKM. The CDR3 totals 14 residues. V shed 1 base and J shed 11 bases, with 17 bases lying between them. CDR3 nucleotide sequence: TGTGCCAGCAGTTTATACACGACAAGCGGCGAGGCTTTCTTT. Its protein product is CASSLYTTSGEAFF.

CDR3 residues: CASSVGLGNNEQFF. In nucleotides, the CDR3 is TGTGCCAGCAGCGTAGGATTAGGGAACAATGAGCAGTTCTTC. The V gene is TRBV9, the J gene TRBJ2-1, with no clear D. The CDR3 extends over 14 amino acids. V shed 0 bases and J shed 5 bases, with 9 bases lying between them. Germline V gene sequence: CDR1 SGDLS, CDR2 YYNGEE.

The J gene is TRBJ2-7, the V gene TRBV7-2, with TRBD1 as a possible D gene (5 bases). From germline, CDR1 is SGHTA and CDR2 FQGNSA. The CDR3 sequence is 12 residues long. Trimming shortened V by 2 bases and J by 11 bases, and 13 bases separated the two germline ends. CDR3 amino acids: CASSLNSQGEYF. CDR3 sequence (DNA): TGTGCCAGCAGCTTAAACAGCCAAGGGGAGTACTTC.

The rearrangement links TRBV18 to TRBJ2-7; tentative D call: TRBD1 (5 bases). The CDR3 is 14 residues long. Trimming cost V 1 base and J 2 bases, with 9 bases left between them. Germline CDR1 is KGHSH and CDR2 is LQKENI. In nucleotides, the CDR3 is TGTGCCAGCTCACCACAGGGGAACCCCTACGAGCAGTACTTC. As protein: CASSPQGNPYEQYF.